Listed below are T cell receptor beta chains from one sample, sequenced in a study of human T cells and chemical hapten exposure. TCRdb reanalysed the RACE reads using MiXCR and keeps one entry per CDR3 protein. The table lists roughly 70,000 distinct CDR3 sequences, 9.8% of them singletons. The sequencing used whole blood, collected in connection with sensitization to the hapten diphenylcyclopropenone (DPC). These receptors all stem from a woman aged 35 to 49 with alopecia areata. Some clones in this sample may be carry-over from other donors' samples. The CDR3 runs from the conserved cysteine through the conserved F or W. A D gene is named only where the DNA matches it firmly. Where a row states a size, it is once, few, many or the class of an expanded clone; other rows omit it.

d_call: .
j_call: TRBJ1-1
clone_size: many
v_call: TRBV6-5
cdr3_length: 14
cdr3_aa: CASSYGGGYTEAFF
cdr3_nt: TGTGCCAGCAGTTACGGGGGGGGCTACACTGAAGCTTTCTTT

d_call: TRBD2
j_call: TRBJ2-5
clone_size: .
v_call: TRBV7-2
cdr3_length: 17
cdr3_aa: CASSLEPLAGGIETQYF
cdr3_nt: TGTGCCAGCAGCTTAGAACCACTAGCGGGGGGGATTGAGACCCAGTACTTC

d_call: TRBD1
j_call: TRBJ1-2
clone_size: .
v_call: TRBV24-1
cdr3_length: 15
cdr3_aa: CATSDRGQDRYGYTF
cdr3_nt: TGTGCCACCAGTGACCGCGGACAGGACCGTTATGGCTACACCTTC

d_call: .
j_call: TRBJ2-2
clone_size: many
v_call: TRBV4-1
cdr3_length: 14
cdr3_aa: CASSQESGPGELFF
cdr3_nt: TGCGCCAGCAGCCAAGAGTCCGGTCCCGGGGAGCTGTTTTTT

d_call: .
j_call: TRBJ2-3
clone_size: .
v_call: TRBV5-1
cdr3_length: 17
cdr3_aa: CASSLTGDSSGTDTQYF
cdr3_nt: TGCGCCAGCAGCTTGACAGGGGACTCGTCTGGCACAGATACGCAGTATTTT

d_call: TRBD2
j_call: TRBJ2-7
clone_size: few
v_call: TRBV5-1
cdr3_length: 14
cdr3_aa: CASSVIAGSYEQYF
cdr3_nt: TGCGCCAGCAGCGTAATAGCGGGGAGCTACGAGCAGTACTTC

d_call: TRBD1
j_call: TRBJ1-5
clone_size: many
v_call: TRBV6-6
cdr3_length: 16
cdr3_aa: CASSFPTGGEDQPQHF
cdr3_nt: TGTGCCAGCAGTTTTCCGACAGGGGGCGAAGATCAGCCCCAGCATTTT

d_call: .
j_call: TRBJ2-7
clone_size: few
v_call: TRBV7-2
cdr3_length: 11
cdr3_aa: CASSLRIEQYF
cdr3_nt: TGTGCCAGCAGCTTAAGAATCGAGCAGTACTTC

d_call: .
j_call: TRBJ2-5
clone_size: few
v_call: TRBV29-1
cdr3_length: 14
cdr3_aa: CSVSGAGHQETQYF
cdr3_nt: TGCAGCGTTAGTGGGGCGGGCCACCAAGAGACCCAGTACTTC

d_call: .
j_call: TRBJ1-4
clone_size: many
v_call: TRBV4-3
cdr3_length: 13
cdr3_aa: CASSQDQVQAPYF
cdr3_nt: TGCGCCAGCAGCCAAGATCAAGTACAGGCCCCTTATTTT

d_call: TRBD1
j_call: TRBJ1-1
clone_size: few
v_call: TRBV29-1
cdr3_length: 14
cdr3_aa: CSARTGFMNTEAFF
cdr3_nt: TGCAGCGCTAGGACAGGGTTCATGAACACTGAAGCTTTCTTT

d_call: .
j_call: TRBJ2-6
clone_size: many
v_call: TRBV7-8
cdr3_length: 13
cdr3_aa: CASTPPGANVLTF
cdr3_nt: TGTGCCAGCACCCCCCCTGGGGCCAACGTCCTGACTTTC

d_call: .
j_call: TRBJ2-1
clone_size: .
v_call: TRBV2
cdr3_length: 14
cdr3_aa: CAGKERRNFGEQFF
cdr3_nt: TGTGCCGGGAAGGAGCGGAGAAATTTCGGTGAGCAGTTCTTC

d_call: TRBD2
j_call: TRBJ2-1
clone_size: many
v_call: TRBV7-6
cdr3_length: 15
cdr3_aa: CASSPSGGAYNEQFF
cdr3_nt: TGTGCCAGCAGCCCTAGCGGGGGGGCCTACAATGAGCAGTTCTTC

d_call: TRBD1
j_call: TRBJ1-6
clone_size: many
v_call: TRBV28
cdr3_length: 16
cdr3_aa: CASSTPGQGLNSPLHF
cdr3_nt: TGTGCCAGCAGTACTCCCGGACAGGGACTAAATTCACCCCTCCACTTT

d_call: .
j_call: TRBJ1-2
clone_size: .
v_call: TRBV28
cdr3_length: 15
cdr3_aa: CASRGTFKSYYGYTF
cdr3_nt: TGTGCCAGCAGAGGGACGTTCAAATCTTACTATGGCTACACCTTC

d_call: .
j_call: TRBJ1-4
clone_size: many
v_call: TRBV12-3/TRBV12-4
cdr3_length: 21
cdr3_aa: CASSPVPLQGIKRRANEKLFF
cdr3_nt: TGTGCCAGCAGTCCCGTTCCATTACAGGGAATAAAGCGAAGGGCTAATGAAAAACTGTTTTTT

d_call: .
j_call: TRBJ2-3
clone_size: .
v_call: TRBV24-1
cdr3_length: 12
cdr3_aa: CATSTSTDTQYF
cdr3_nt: TGTGCCACCAGTACTAGCACAGATACGCAGTATTTT

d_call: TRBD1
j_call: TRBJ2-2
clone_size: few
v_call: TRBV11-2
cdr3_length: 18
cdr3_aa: CASSLDRWDRMNTGELFF
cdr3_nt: TGTGCCAGCAGCTTAGATCGTTGGGACAGAATGAACACCGGGGAGCTGTTTTTT

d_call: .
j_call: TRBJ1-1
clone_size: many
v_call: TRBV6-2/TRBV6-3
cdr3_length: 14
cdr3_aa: CASRIQALRLEAFF
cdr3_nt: TGTGCCAGCAGGATACAAGCACTTAGACTTGAAGCTTTCTTT

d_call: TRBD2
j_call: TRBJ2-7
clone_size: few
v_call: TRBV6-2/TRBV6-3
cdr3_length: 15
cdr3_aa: CASRGSSGGFYEQYF
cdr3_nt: TGTGCCAGCAGAGGATCTAGCGGGGGATTTTACGAGCAGTACTTC

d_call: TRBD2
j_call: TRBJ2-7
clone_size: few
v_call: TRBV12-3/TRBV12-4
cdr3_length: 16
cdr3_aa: CASSLPTSGVGYEQYF
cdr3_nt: TGTGCCAGCAGTTTACCCACTAGCGGGGTGGGGTACGAGCAGTACTTC

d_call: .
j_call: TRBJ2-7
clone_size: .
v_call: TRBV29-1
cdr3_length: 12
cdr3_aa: CSAWTVAHEQYF
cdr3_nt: TGCAGCGCCTGGACCGTAGCCCACGAGCAGTACTTC

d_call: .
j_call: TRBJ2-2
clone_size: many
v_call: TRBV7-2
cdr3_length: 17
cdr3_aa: CASSLASALRFAGELFF
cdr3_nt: TGTGCCAGCAGCTTGGCATCTGCCCTAAGGTTCGCCGGGGAGCTGTTTTTT

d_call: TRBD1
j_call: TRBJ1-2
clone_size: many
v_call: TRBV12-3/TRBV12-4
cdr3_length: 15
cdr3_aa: CASSPGTGAPYGYTF
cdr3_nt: TGTGCCAGCAGTCCCGGGACAGGGGCACCTTACGGCTACACCTTC

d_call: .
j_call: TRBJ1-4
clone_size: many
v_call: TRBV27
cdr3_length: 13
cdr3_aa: CASSGGANEKLFF
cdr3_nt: TGTGCCAGCAGCGGGGGGGCTAATGAAAAACTGTTTTTT

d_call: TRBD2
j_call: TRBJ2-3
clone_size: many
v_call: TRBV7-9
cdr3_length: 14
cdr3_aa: CAIPLAGGPDTQYF
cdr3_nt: TGTGCCATCCCCCTAGCGGGGGGGCCAGATACGCAGTATTTT

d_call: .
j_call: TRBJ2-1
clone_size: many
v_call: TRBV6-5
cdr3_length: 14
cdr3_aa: CASSVRRGINEQFF
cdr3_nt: TGTGCCAGCAGTGTCCGAAGGGGGATCAATGAGCAGTTCTTC

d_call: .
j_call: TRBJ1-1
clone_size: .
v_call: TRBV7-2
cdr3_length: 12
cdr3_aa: CASSLGRREAFF
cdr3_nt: TGTGCCAGCAGCTTAGGGCGGCGGGAGGCTTTCTTT

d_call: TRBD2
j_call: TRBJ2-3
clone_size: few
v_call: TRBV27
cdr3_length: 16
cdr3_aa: CASSFASSGGPDTQYF
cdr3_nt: TGTGCCAGCAGTTTCGCTTCTAGCGGGGGGCCAGATACGCAGTATTTT

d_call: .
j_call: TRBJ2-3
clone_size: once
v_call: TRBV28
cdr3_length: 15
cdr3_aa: CASSPVGGSADTQYF
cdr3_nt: TGTGCCAGCAGTCCCGTGGGGGGCTCAGCAGATACGCAGTATTTT

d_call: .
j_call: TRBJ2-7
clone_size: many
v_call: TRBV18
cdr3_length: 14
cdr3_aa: CASSLEGASYEQYF
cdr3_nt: TGTGCCAGCTCACTAGAGGGAGCTTCCTACGAGCAGTACTTC

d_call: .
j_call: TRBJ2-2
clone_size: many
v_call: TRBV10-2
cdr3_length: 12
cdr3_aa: CASRADTGELFF
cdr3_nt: TGCGCCAGCAGGGCGGACACCGGGGAGCTGTTTTTT

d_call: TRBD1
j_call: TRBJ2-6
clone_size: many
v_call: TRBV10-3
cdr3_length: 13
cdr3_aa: CATGTVGANVLTF
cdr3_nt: TGTGCCACCGGGACAGTTGGAGCCAACGTCCTGACTTTC

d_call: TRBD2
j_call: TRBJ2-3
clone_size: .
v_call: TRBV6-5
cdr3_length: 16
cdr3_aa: CASSSGGAGETDTQYF
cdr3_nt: TGTGCCAGCAGTTCCGGGGGGGCTGGTGAGACAGATACGCAGTATTTT

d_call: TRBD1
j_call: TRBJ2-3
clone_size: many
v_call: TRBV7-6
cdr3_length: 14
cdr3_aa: CASSLDRRTDTQYF
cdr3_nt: TGTGCCAGCAGCTTGGACAGGCGCACAGATACGCAGTATTTT

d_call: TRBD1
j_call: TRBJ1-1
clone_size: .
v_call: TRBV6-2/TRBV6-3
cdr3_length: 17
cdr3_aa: CASSSGTGGAGSTEAFF
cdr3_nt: TGTGCCAGCAGTTCCGGGACAGGGGGCGCGGGGAGCACTGAAGCTTTCTTT

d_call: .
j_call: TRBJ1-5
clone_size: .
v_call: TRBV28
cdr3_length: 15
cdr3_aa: CASSPRFAGNQPQHF
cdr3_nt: TGTGCCAGCAGTCCCCGCTTCGCTGGCAATCAGCCCCAGCATTTT

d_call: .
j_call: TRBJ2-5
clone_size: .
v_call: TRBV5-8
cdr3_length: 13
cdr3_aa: CASSLGQQETQYF
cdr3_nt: TGTGCCAGCAGCTTGGGTCAGCAAGAGACCCAGTACTTC

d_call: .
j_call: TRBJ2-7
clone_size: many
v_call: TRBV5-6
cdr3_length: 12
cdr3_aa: CASSLEVYEQYF
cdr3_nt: TGTGCCAGCAGCTTGGAGGTTTACGAGCAGTACTTC

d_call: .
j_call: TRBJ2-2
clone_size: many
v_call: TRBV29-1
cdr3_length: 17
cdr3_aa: CSVEGGPVGGVTGELFF
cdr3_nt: TGCAGCGTTGAAGGGGGCCCTGTCGGGGGAGTCACCGGGGAGCTGTTTTTT

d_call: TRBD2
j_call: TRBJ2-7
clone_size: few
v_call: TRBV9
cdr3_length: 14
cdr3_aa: CASSPPSGEYEQYF
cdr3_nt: TGTGCCAGCAGCCCACCTAGCGGGGAGTACGAGCAGTACTTC

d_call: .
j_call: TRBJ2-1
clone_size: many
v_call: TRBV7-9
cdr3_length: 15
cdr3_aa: CASSFSESSYNEQFF
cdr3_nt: TGTGCCAGCAGCTTTAGCGAAAGCTCCTACAATGAGCAGTTCTTC

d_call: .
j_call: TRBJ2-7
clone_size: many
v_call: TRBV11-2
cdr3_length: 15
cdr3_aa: CASSLGAGDAYEQYF
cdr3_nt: TGTGCCAGCAGCTTAGGGGCAGGGGATGCCTACGAGCAGTACTTC

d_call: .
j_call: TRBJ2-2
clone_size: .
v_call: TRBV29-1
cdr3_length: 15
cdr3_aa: CSVVWAARGAGELFF
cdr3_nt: TGCAGCGTTGTCTGGGCGGCAAGGGGAGCCGGGGAGCTGTTTTTT

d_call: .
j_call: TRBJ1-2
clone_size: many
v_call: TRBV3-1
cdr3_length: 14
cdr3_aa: CASSLPGDHYGYTF
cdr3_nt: TGTGCCAGCAGTTTACCGGGGGACCACTATGGCTACACCTTC

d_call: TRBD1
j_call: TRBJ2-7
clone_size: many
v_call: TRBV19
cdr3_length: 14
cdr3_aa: CASTRDSNGAEQYF
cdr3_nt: TGTGCCAGTACCCGGGACAGTAATGGGGCCGAGCAGTACTTC

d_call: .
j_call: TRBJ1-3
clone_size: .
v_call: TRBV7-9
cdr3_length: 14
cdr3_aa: CASSYTVSGNTIYF
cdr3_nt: TGTGCCAGCAGTTACACGGTCTCTGGAAACACCATATATTTT

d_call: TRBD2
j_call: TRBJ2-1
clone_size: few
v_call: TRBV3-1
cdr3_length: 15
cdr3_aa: CASSHAGGSYNEQFF
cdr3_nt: TGTGCCAGCAGCCATGCGGGGGGGTCCTACAATGAGCAGTTCTTC

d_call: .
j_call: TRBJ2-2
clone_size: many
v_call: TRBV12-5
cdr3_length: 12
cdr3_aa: CASAPDTGELFF
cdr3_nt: TGTGCTAGTGCCCCAGACACCGGGGAGCTGTTTTTT

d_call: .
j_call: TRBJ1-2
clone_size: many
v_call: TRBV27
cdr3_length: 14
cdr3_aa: CASSFQPYEPGYTF
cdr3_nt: TGTGCCAGCAGTTTCCAGCCCTATGAACCTGGCTACACCTTC

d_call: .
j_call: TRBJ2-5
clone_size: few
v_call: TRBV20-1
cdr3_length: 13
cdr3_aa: CSAFRDTKETQYF
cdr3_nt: TGCAGTGCTTTCCGGGACACCAAAGAGACCCAGTACTTC

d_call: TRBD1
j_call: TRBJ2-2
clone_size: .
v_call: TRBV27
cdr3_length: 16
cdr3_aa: CASSDAGTGVTGELFF
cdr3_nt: TGTGCCAGCAGTGACGCCGGGACAGGGGTTACCGGGGAGCTGTTTTTT

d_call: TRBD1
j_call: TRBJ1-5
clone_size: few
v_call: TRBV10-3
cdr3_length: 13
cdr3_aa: CAITPDRDQPQHF
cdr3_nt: TGTGCCATCACCCCGGACAGGGATCAGCCCCAGCATTTT

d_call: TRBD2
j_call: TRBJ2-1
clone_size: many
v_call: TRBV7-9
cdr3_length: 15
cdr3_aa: CASSPTSGGGNEQFF
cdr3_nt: TGTGCCAGCAGCCCGACTAGCGGGGGGGGGAATGAGCAGTTCTTC

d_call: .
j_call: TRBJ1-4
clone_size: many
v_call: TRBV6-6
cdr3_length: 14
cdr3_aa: CASSYRETNEKLFF
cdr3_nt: TGTGCCAGCAGTTACCGGGAGACTAATGAAAAACTGTTTTTT